Sequencing of this T cell receptor (beta chain) was carried out in a study of response to subunit inactivated influenza vaccine. TCRdb fed the RT-PCR reads into MiXCR, producing one record per CDR3 protein. This sample has roughly 570,000 distinct CDR3 sequences, with roughly 13% found just once. On this clonotype: Its antigen is as yet unknown.

General observations from the study: The authors suggested that few new T cells are recruited per seasonal influenza vaccination.

CDR1 SNHLY and CDR2 FYNNEI come from the germline V gene. This CDR3 is 18 amino acids long. J gave up 3 bases and V 7 bases, and 15 bases lay outside the gene matches. The clonotype was recovered from a man aged 45-60 years who received an inactivated influenza vaccine. This chain links TRBV2 with TRBJ1-6; 7 nucleotides align to TRBD1. The input for sequencing was PBMCs from blood, taken 35 to 45 days after vaccination. Here the CDR3 reads CASNVDRAALNYNSPLHF. In nucleotides, the CDR3 is TGTGCCAGCAATGTCGACAGGGCCGCGTTGAACTATAATTCACCCCTCCACTTT.